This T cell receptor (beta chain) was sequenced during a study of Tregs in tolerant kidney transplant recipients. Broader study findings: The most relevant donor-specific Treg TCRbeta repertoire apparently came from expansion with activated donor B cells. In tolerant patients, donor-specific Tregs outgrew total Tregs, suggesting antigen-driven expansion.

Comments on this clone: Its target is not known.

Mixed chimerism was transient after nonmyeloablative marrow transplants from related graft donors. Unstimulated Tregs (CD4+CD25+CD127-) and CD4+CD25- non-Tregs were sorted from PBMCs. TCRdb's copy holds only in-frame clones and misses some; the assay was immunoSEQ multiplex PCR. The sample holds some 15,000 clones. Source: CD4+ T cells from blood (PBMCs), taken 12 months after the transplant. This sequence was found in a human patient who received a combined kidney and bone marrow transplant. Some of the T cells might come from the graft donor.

CDR3 amino acids: CSGVSGTDTQYF. CDR3 DNA (partial): TGCAGCGGGGTTAGCGGGACAGATACG. The chain recombines TRBV29-1 with TRBJ2-3; 7 bases match TRBD2. The missing CDR3 end, 3 residues past where the read stops, is filled in from the germline J gene. The germline V gene has CDR1 SQVTM and CDR2 ANQGSEA. The V gene end was trimmed by 7 bases and the J gene end by 3 bases; junction bases not matched to a gene: 4. The CDR3 has 12 residues.